The rows below give T cell receptor beta chains drawn from one sample of a study of control samples from healthy donors and cancer patients. The assay was immunoSEQ multiplex PCR, and TCRdb's table has in-frame clones only and misses some. This table has approximately 110,000 clones, over 75% appearing once. Material: blood. Receptors originate from a human donor in good health. The donor label of this sample is uncertain. Both conserved end residues are part of each CDR3. D genes are given only for firm matches. Rows may omit the clone size; those that give it use once, few, many or a size class.

V	J	length	D	size	CDR3	DNA
TRBV5-4	TRBJ2-1	14	-	-	CASSLGGSLNEQFF	TGTGCCAGCAGCTTGGGCGGATCCCTTAATGAGCAGTTCTTC
TRBV28	TRBJ1-4	15	-	-	CASSLSAAGKEKLFF	TGTGCCAGCAGTTTATCCGCAGCGGGGAAGGAAAAACTGTTTTTT
TRBV5-8	TRBJ2-1	18	TRBD1	-	CATQKTGGFQPQHDEQFF	TGTGCCACCCAGAAGACAGGGGGCTTTCAACCCCAACACGATGAGCAGTTCTTC
TRBV27	TRBJ2-2	15	TRBD1	once	CASSLEAGGFGELFF	TGTGCCAGCAGTTTAGAGGCAGGGGGCTTCGGGGAGCTGTTTTTT
TRBV5-5	TRBJ2-5	16	TRBD1	-	CASSTPRQGRQETQYF	TGTGCCAGCAGCACACCCCGACAGGGGCGTCAAGAGACCCAGTACTTC
TRBV7-8	TRBJ1-4	14	TRBD1	-	CASSPGQGREKLFF	TGTGCCAGCAGCCCAGGACAGGGGCGTGAAAAACTGTTTTTT
TRBV20-1	TRBJ2-5	11	-	-	CSASGAETQYF	TGCAGTGCTAGCGGGGCAGAGACCCAGTACTTC
TRBV7-3	TRBJ1-1	13	-	-	CASSLKGGHEAFF	TGTGCCAGCAGCTTAAAGGGAGGGCATGAAGCTTTCTTT
TRBV28	TRBJ1-4	18	TRBD1	-	CASRWDRVKLATNEKLFF	TGTGCCAGCAGATGGGACAGGGTAAAACTTGCAACTAATGAAAAACTGTTTTTT
TRBV7-9	TRBJ2-1	15	-	-	CASTTAVGSYNEQFF	TGTGCCAGCACCACCGCGGTAGGGTCCTACAATGAGCAGTTCTTC
TRBV27	TRBJ2-2	17	-	-	CASSSPLQALGTGELFF	TGTGCCAGCAGTTCGCCCCTACAGGCCTTGGGGACCGGGGAGCTGTTTTTT
TRBV7-8	TRBJ1-2	12	-	-	CASSLGGLGYTF	TGTGCCAGCAGCTTAGGAGGGCTTGGCTACACCTTC
TRBV30	TRBJ2-1	12	-	-	CAWSPSLNEQFF	TGTGCCTGGAGTCCTAGCCTCAATGAGCAGTTCTTC
TRBV19	TRBJ1-1	15	-	-	CASSTSQHQGIGAFF	TGTGCCAGTAGTACCTCGCAGCATCAGGGCATCGGAGCTTTCTTT
TRBV5-8	TRBJ1-2	15	TRBD1	-	CASSLQQGANYGYTF	TGTGCCAGCAGCTTGCAACAGGGGGCTAACTATGGCTACACCTTC
TRBV5-4	TRBJ1-1	15	TRBD1	-	CASSPGGQVNTEAFF	TGTGCCAGCAGCCCAGGGGGACAGGTGAACACTGAAGCTTTCTTT
TRBV3-1/TRBV3-2	TRBJ2-3	18	TRBD2	-	CASSRRPPSGGSTDTQYF	TGTGCCAGCAGTCGTAGACCGCCTAGCGGGGGGAGCACAGATACGCAGTATTTT
TRBV10-3	TRBJ1-3	16	-	-	CAISALTASAGNTIYF	TGTGCCATCAGTGCTCTTACGGCTTCGGCTGGAAACACCATATATTTT
TRBV2	TRBJ1-5	15	TRBD1	-	CASSSDRGLNQPQHF	TGTGCCAGCAGTTCCGACAGGGGGCTTAATCAGCCCCAGCATTTT
TRBV19	TRBJ2-5	14	-	-	CATRTLHRGETQYF	TGTGCCACCCGCACCCTTCACAGAGGAGAGACCCAGTACTTC
TRBV7-2	TRBJ2-5	14	-	-	CASSPPGVQETQYF	TGTGCCAGCAGCCCTCCAGGGGTCCAAGAGACCCAGTACTTC
TRBV19	TRBJ1-6	16	-	-	CASSIRGLQSESPLHF	TGTGCCAGTAGTATAAGAGGCCTCCAGAGTGAGTCACCCCTCCACTTT
TRBV19	TRBJ1-1	12	-	-	CASSTLQGEAFF	TGTGCCAGTAGTACCCTTCAGGGTGAAGCTTTCTTT
TRBV19	TRBJ1-5	13	-	-	CASSIIGGQPQHF	TGTGCCAGTAGTATAATCGGGGGTCAGCCCCAGCATTTT
TRBV5-4	TRBJ1-6	16	TRBD1	-	CASSFLVTGSNSPLHF	TGTGCCAGCAGCTTCCTAGTGACAGGGTCTAATTCACCCCTCCACTTT
TRBV7-9	TRBJ2-3	14	-	-	CASSLGRSTDTQYF	TGTGCCAGCAGCTTAGGGCGGAGCACAGATACGCAGTATTTT
TRBV9	TRBJ1-3	17	-	-	CASSPSRGVGPGNTIYF	TGTGCCAGCAGCCCCAGTAGAGGGGTAGGTCCTGGAAACACCATATATTTT
TRBV30	TRBJ2-3	15	-	once	CAWSVQGPSTDTQYF	TGTGCCTGGAGTGTTCAGGGGCCGAGCACAGATACGCAGTATTTT
TRBV3-1/TRBV3-2	TRBJ1-3	16	TRBD1	once	CASSPSTGRLGNTIYF	TGTGCCAGCAGCCCCTCGACAGGGCGTTTGGGAAACACCATATATTTT
TRBV13	TRBJ2-1	16	TRBD1	-	CASSFLDRGPYNEQFF	TGTGCCAGCAGCTTCTTAGACAGGGGCCCCTACAATGAGCAGTTCTTC
TRBV2	TRBJ1-6	12	-	-	CARQGRNSPLHF	TGTGCCAGGCAGGGGCGGAATTCACCCCTCCACTTT
TRBV27	TRBJ1-6	19	TRBD1	-	CASNLGTGNLLFYNSPLHF	TGTGCCAGCAACCTCGGGACAGGGAATCTCTTATTTTATAATTCACCCCTCCACTTT
TRBV12-3/TRBV12-4	TRBJ2-3	13	-	-	CASQEDAPGTQYF	TGTGCCAGCCAAGAAGATGCCCCAGGTACGCAGTATTTT
TRBV6-6	TRBJ1-5	12	-	-	CASQQRIQPQHF	TGTGCCAGTCAACAGCGGATCCAGCCCCAGCATTTT
TRBV2	TRBJ2-2	14	TRBD1	-	CASSGQGYTGELFF	TGTGCCAGCAGCGGACAGGGCTATACCGGGGAGCTGTTTTTT
TRBV19	TRBJ2-3	14	-	-	CASSWTRGTDTQYF	TGTGCCAGTAGTTGGACCCGAGGCACAGATACGCAGTATTTT
TRBV7-2	TRBJ2-2	13	-	-	CASSLRETGELFF	TGTGCCAGCAGCTTAAGGGAGACCGGGGAGCTGTTTTTT
TRBV6-5	TRBJ1-4	16	TRBD1	-	CASSYQWTGTNEKLFF	TGTGCCAGCAGTTACCAATGGACAGGGACTAATGAAAAACTGTTTTTT
TRBV30	TRBJ1-1	11	TRBD1	-	CAWGTGIEAFF	TGTGCCTGGGGGACAGGGATTGAAGCTTTCTTT
TRBV5-4	TRBJ2-1	17	TRBD2	-	CASSPGTSGGPHNEQFF	TGTGCCAGCAGCCCCGGGACTAGCGGGGGACCCCACAATGAGCAGTTCTTC
TRBV30	TRBJ1-2	12	TRBD1	-	CAWSDRGAGYTF	TGTGCCTGGAGTGACAGGGGAGCGGGCTACACCTTC
TRBV4-1	TRBJ2-2	16	-	-	CASSQITGLDTGELFF	TGCGCCAGCAGCCAAATCACGGGCCTAGACACCGGGGAGCTGTTTTTT
TRBV11-2	TRBJ2-3	18	-	-	CASSFLGGPSLSPDTQYF	TGTGCCAGCAGCTTTCTCGGGGGGCCCTCCTTATCCCCAGATACGCAGTATTTT
TRBV5-1	TRBJ2-1	14	TRBD1	-	CASSSDPPGQGRFF	TGCGCCAGCAGCTCTGATCCGCCGGGACAGGGGAGGTTCTTC
TRBV19	TRBJ1-6	15	TRBD1	-	CASSRQGIYNSPLHF	TGTGCCAGTAGCCGACAGGGGATTTATAATTCACCCCTCCACTTT
TRBV24-1	TRBJ2-3	15	TRBD2	-	CATSDRRTSSDTQYF	TGTGCCACCAGTGATCGACGGACTAGTTCAGATACGCAGTATTTT
TRBV5-1	TRBJ2-5	15	-	-	CASSPGSTAQETQYF	TGCGCCAGCAGCCCGGGATCGACAGCTCAAGAGACCCAGTACTTC
TRBV6-2/TRBV6-3	TRBJ1-5	14	TRBD1	-	CASSPQGSNQPQHF	TGTGCCAGCAGCCCACAGGGGAGCAATCAGCCCCAGCATTTT
TRBV7-8	TRBJ1-2	11	-	-	CATTGRGGYTF	TGTGCCACCACAGGGAGAGGTGGCTACACCTTC
TRBV16	TRBJ1-5	18	-	few	CASSQSPQWWYSNQPQHF	TGTGCCAGCAGCCAATCTCCCCAGTGGTGGTATAGCAATCAGCCCCAGCATTTT
TRBV6-5	TRBJ2-7	12	-	-	CASSTGSYEQYF	TGTGCCAGCAGTACAGGGTCCTACGAGCAGTACTTC
TRBV10-3	TRBJ2-1	17	-	-	CAISGKGQNSSYNEQFF	TGTGCCATCAGTGGGAAGGGACAAAACAGCTCCTACAATGAGCAGTTCTTC
TRBV11-2	TRBJ1-1	14	-	few	CASSLGLQGGEAFF	TGTGCCAGCAGCTTAGGCTTACAGGGCGGTGAAGCTTTCTTT